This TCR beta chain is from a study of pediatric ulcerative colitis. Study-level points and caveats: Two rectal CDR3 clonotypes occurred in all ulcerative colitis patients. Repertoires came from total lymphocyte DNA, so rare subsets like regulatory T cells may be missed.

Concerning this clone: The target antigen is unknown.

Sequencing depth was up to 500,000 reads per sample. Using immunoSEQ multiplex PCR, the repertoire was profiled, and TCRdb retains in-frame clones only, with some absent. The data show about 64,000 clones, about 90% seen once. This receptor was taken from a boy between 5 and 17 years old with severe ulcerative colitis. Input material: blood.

The CDR3 loop reads CASSQVDSGDGYTF. The CDR3 DNA reads TGCGCCAGCAGCCAAGTTGACTCAGGGGATGGCTACACCTTC. This rearrangement joins TRBV4-1 to TRBJ1-2; perhaps TRBD1 as D (6 bases). This CDR3 region has 14 residues. V lost 1 base to trimming and J lost 6 bases, with 12 bases between them. Germline assignment: CDR1 MGHRA and CDR2 YSYEKL.